These 4 T cell receptor beta chains came from one sample sequenced in a study of blood T cell repertoires in COVID-19. The method was immunoSEQ multiplex PCR; TCRdb's version includes in-frame clones alone and lacks a portion of them. The repertoire consists of roughly 230,000 clones, with 82% occurring once and the leading ten covering about 3.3%. Sequenced: PBMCs or T cells enriched from blood (not recorded which). The receptors here all came from a woman aged 55-75 years who had recovered from COVID-19.

The chain combines TRBV5-1 with TRBJ1-2; weak D call: TRBD1 (6 bases). The CDR3 has 13 amino acids. Trimming pared 3 bases from V and 2 bases from J, leaving 8 bases between. The germline CDR1 and CDR2 sequences are SGHRS and YFSETQ. CDR3 residues: CASSSQGNYGYTF. CDR3 DNA: TGCGCCAGCAGCTCCCAGGGGAACTATGGCTACACCTTC.

The rearrangement links TRBV7-3 to TRBJ2-3; 10 nucleotides match TRBD2. Germline CDR1 is SGHTA and CDR2 is FQGTGA. The V gene end was trimmed by 5 bases and the J gene end by 1 base; junction bases not matched to a gene: 6. The CDR3 loop spans 16 amino acids. In DNA, the CDR3 is TGTGCCAGCAGCCCAGGCACTAGCGGGGGCACAGATACGCAGTATTTT. This sequence encodes CASSPGTSGGTDTQYF.

V gene TRBV7-6 combines with J gene TRBJ1-3; D may be TRBD1 (6 bases). V was trimmed by 6 bases and J by 7 bases, leaving 19 bases between them. The CDR3 is 15 amino acids. Germline CDR1 reads SGHVS; CDR2 reads FNYEAQ. In DNA, the CDR3 is TGTGCCAGCAGTTCGGGACATTCGGCCGGCAACACCATATATTTT. Its translation is CASSSGHSAGNTIYF.

The genes are TRBV19 and TRBJ2-1; tentatively, D is TRBD2 (6 bases). The length of the CDR3 is 14 residues. Trimming removed 6 bases from V and 1 base from J, with 10 bases in between. Looked up from germline, CDR1 is LNHDA and CDR2 is SQIVND (reference sequence). CDR3 loop: CASRTGTSYNEQFF. The CDR3 DNA sequence: TGTGCCAGTAGAACCGGGACTTCCTACAATGAGCAGTTCTTC.